This TCR beta chain comes out of a study of control samples from healthy donors and cancer patients. Data came from immunoSEQ multiplex PCR; TCRdb stores just in-frame clones and leaves some out. This sample has more than 15,000 clones, with approximately 90% found just once. The germline gives CDR1 KGHSH, CDR2 LQKENI. This CDR3 has 15 residues. The V gene end was trimmed by 6 bases and the J gene end by 3 bases; junction bases not matched to a gene: 8. This chain joins TRBV18 and TRBJ1-5, with TRBD1 matching over 7 bases. Sequenced input: PBMCs. This clonotype originated in a woman aged 55-70 years with head and neck cancer. CDR3 nucleotide sequence: TGTGCCAGCTCCTCTGACAGGGACAACAATCAGCCCCAGCATTTT. Translating it yields CASSSDRDNNQPQHF.